Listed below are T cell receptor beta chains from one sample, sequenced in a study of regulatory T cells in long-lasting Graves disease. Using its own MiXCR run on the multiplex PCR reads, TCRdb lists one record per CDR3 protein. Of about 440,000 distinct CDR3 sequences listed, approximately 15% are singletons. These same records also appear under a second study, on T cells in Graves' hyperthyroidism and ophthalmopathy.

This material consisted of peripheral blood mononuclear cells (PBMCs), taken at new diagnosis, from a patient treated with antithyroid drugs. Receptor source: a woman aged 25 to 39 with Graves disease. CDR3s include the opening cysteine and the closing phenylalanine or tryptophan. Each record gives: D gene, clone size, CDR3 length, V gene, J gene, CDR3 DNA, CDR3 protein. A D gene is named only where the DNA matches it firmly. Expanded clones get a size class; other rows say once, few or many, or leave the size out.

d_call: NA
clone_size: NA
cdr3_length: 15
v_call: TRBV24-1
j_call: TRBJ2-7
cdr3_nt: TGTGCCACCAGCGATTCGTGGGGGCGCGCGGGCGAGCAGTACTTC
cdr3_aa: CATSDSWGRAGEQYF

d_call: NA
clone_size: NA
cdr3_length: 14
v_call: TRBV20-1
j_call: TRBJ1-5
cdr3_nt: TGCAGTGCCCTCGGGGGGTTTAGTAATCAGCCCCAGCATTTT
cdr3_aa: CSALGGFSNQPQHF

d_call: NA
clone_size: many
cdr3_length: 15
v_call: TRBV30
j_call: TRBJ1-1
cdr3_nt: TGTGCCTGGAAGATTGGGGGACAATTAAACACTGAAGCTTTCTTT
cdr3_aa: CAWKIGGQLNTEAFF

d_call: NA
clone_size: few
cdr3_length: 13
v_call: TRBV20-1
j_call: TRBJ2-1
cdr3_nt: TGCAGTGCTAGAGGATACTCCTACAATGAGCAGTTCTTC
cdr3_aa: CSARGYSYNEQFF

d_call: TRBD2
clone_size: NA
cdr3_length: 15
v_call: TRBV4-1
j_call: TRBJ2-1
cdr3_nt: TGCGCCAGCAGCCAAGTGGGAGGGCGGAGGAATGAGCAGTTCTTC
cdr3_aa: CASSQVGGRRNEQFF

d_call: TRBD2
clone_size: NA
cdr3_length: 17
v_call: TRBV2
j_call: TRBJ2-7
cdr3_nt: TGTGCCAGCAGTAATAGGCCGAGCGGGAGGGCTCCCTACGAGCAGTACTTC
cdr3_aa: CASSNRPSGRAPYEQYF

d_call: NA
clone_size: NA
cdr3_length: 21
v_call: TRBV6-6
j_call: TRBJ1-1
cdr3_nt: TGTGCCAGCAGTTACTCGGATTTAATGGTTTCTGTAGGGCGGATGAACACTGAAGCTTTCTTT
cdr3_aa: CASSYSDLMVSVGRMNTEAFF

d_call: NA
clone_size: many
cdr3_length: 12
v_call: TRBV29-1
j_call: TRBJ2-7
cdr3_nt: TGCAGCGTTGAGGTCAGTAACTACGAGCAGTACTTC
cdr3_aa: CSVEVSNYEQYF

d_call: TRBD2
clone_size: NA
cdr3_length: 19
v_call: TRBV9
j_call: TRBJ2-5
cdr3_nt: TGTGCCAGCAGCGTAGCTACCGGAGGGGTTCTAGCGGATCAAGAGACCCAGTACTTC
cdr3_aa: CASSVATGGVLADQETQYF

d_call: NA
clone_size: many
cdr3_length: 14
v_call: TRBV12-3/TRBV12-4
j_call: TRBJ2-2
cdr3_nt: TGTGCCAGCAGCTTAGCCAGAAACACCGGGGAGCTGTTTTTT
cdr3_aa: CASSLARNTGELFF

d_call: TRBD1
clone_size: many
cdr3_length: 16
v_call: TRBV18
j_call: TRBJ1-4
cdr3_nt: TGTGCCAGCTCACCACTAGGATCCAGGGGGAGTGAAAAACTGTTTTTT
cdr3_aa: CASSPLGSRGSEKLFF

d_call: NA
clone_size: few
cdr3_length: 17
v_call: TRBV19
j_call: TRBJ2-7
cdr3_nt: TGTGTCAGTAGTATAGGAGGGGAGCTAAGTGGGCCCTACGAGCAGTACTTC
cdr3_aa: CVSSIGGELSGPYEQYF

d_call: TRBD2
clone_size: many
cdr3_length: 15
v_call: TRBV9
j_call: TRBJ2-1
cdr3_nt: TGTGCCAGCAGCGAAAAAGCGGGAGGCTACAATGAGCAGTTCTTC
cdr3_aa: CASSEKAGGYNEQFF

d_call: NA
clone_size: few
cdr3_length: 14
v_call: TRBV19
j_call: TRBJ1-5
cdr3_nt: TGTGCCAGTAGTATCGGCAATAGCAATCAGCCCCAGCATTTT
cdr3_aa: CASSIGNSNQPQHF

d_call: NA
clone_size: many
cdr3_length: 15
v_call: TRBV27
j_call: TRBJ2-1
cdr3_nt: TGTGCCAGCAGTTTCGTCCGGCAGACCTACAATGAGCAGTTCTTC
cdr3_aa: CASSFVRQTYNEQFF

d_call: NA
clone_size: NA
cdr3_length: 9
v_call: TRBV7-9
j_call: TRBJ2-1
cdr3_nt: TGTGCTACAAACAATGAGCAGTTCTTC
cdr3_aa: CATNNEQFF

d_call: NA
clone_size: many
cdr3_length: 14
v_call: TRBV11-3
j_call: TRBJ2-5
cdr3_nt: TGTGCCAGCAGCTTAGAATCAGGGATAGAGACCCAGTACTTC
cdr3_aa: CASSLESGIETQYF

d_call: NA
clone_size: many
cdr3_length: 13
v_call: TRBV10-3
j_call: TRBJ2-7
cdr3_nt: TGTGCCATCAGCGATGGGCAGTCCTACGAGCAGTACTTC
cdr3_aa: CAISDGQSYEQYF

d_call: TRBD2
clone_size: many
cdr3_length: 20
v_call: TRBV7-9
j_call: TRBJ2-3
cdr3_nt: TGTGCCAGCAGCAAGAGGACTAGCGGGCCAGGCTTCCATAGCACAGATACGCAGTATTTT
cdr3_aa: CASSKRTSGPGFHSTDTQYF

d_call: NA
clone_size: many
cdr3_length: 13
v_call: TRBV20-1
j_call: TRBJ2-7
cdr3_nt: TGCAGTGCTAGTATGGGCGCGACCTACGAGCAGTACTTC
cdr3_aa: CSASMGATYEQYF

d_call: TRBD2
clone_size: many
cdr3_length: 17
v_call: TRBV7-9
j_call: TRBJ2-3
cdr3_nt: TGTGCCAGCAGCCCACAACGACTAGCAGGATACACAGATACGCAGTATTTT
cdr3_aa: CASSPQRLAGYTDTQYF

d_call: TRBD2
clone_size: NA
cdr3_length: 19
v_call: TRBV11-2
j_call: TRBJ2-1
cdr3_nt: TGTGCCAGCAGCCTCAGAGACGGCGGGGGAAAGAAGACCTACAATGAGCAGTTCTTC
cdr3_aa: CASSLRDGGGKKTYNEQFF

d_call: NA
clone_size: few
cdr3_length: 16
v_call: TRBV5-6
j_call: TRBJ2-1
cdr3_nt: TGTGCCAGCAGCTTTTCGATCGGGAGCGTATACAATGAGCAGTTCTTC
cdr3_aa: CASSFSIGSVYNEQFF

d_call: NA
clone_size: many
cdr3_length: 13
v_call: TRBV3-1
j_call: TRBJ1-2
cdr3_nt: TGTGCCAGCAGCGAAGGAGGGGTATTTGGCTACACCTTC
cdr3_aa: CASSEGGVFGYTF

d_call: TRBD2
clone_size: NA
cdr3_length: 13
v_call: TRBV2
j_call: TRBJ2-2
cdr3_nt: TGTGCCAGAGTCGAGCGGGGGACCGGGGAGCTGTTTTTT
cdr3_aa: CARVERGTGELFF

d_call: NA
clone_size: many
cdr3_length: 13
v_call: TRBV10-3
j_call: TRBJ1-5
cdr3_nt: TGTGCCATCAGTGTGGGGGGGGGACAGCCCCAGCATTTT
cdr3_aa: CAISVGGGQPQHF

d_call: NA
clone_size: NA
cdr3_length: 14
v_call: TRBV9
j_call: TRBJ2-3
cdr3_nt: TGTGCCAGCAGCTACGAGGGTGGGTCAGATACGCAGTATTTT
cdr3_aa: CASSYEGGSDTQYF

d_call: NA
clone_size: many
cdr3_length: 14
v_call: TRBV2
j_call: TRBJ1-2
cdr3_nt: TGTGCCAGCACCCCGCGGGAACAACTCTATGGCTACACCTTC
cdr3_aa: CASTPREQLYGYTF

d_call: TRBD2
clone_size: NA
cdr3_length: 16
v_call: TRBV5-1
j_call: TRBJ2-1
cdr3_nt: TGCGCCAGCAGCTTGAGGTCGGGACTATCCGACAATGAGCAGTTCTTC
cdr3_aa: CASSLRSGLSDNEQFF

d_call: NA
clone_size: many
cdr3_length: 16
v_call: TRBV3-1
j_call: TRBJ2-1
cdr3_nt: TGTGCCAGCAGCCAAGAGGGGGCGGGAGTGTACAATGAGCAGTTCTTC
cdr3_aa: CASSQEGAGVYNEQFF

d_call: NA
clone_size: many
cdr3_length: 11
v_call: TRBV7-9
j_call: TRBJ2-1
cdr3_nt: TGTGCCACCGGGTCGTACAATGAGCAGTTCTTC
cdr3_aa: CATGSYNEQFF

d_call: TRBD2
clone_size: many
cdr3_length: 14
v_call: TRBV27
j_call: TRBJ2-1
cdr3_nt: TGTGCCAGCAGTTTAGCGGGAGGGCCCTATGAGCAGTTCTTC
cdr3_aa: CASSLAGGPYEQFF

d_call: NA
clone_size: few
cdr3_length: 14
v_call: TRBV4-1
j_call: TRBJ2-1
cdr3_nt: TGCGCCAGCAGCCCATTAGCCTGGAACAATGAGCAGTTCTTC
cdr3_aa: CASSPLAWNNEQFF

d_call: TRBD2
clone_size: once
cdr3_length: 13
v_call: TRBV10-3
j_call: TRBJ2-1
cdr3_nt: TGTGCCATCAGTGGCCGGGAGGGAAATGAGCAGTTCTTC
cdr3_aa: CAISGREGNEQFF

d_call: NA
clone_size: NA
cdr3_length: 14
v_call: TRBV4-1
j_call: TRBJ2-1
cdr3_nt: TGCGCCAGCAGCCTCAGACAGGCTGAGGATGAGCAGTCCTTC
cdr3_aa: CASSLRQAEDEQSF

d_call: NA
clone_size: many
cdr3_length: 17
v_call: TRBV24-1
j_call: TRBJ2-1
cdr3_nt: TGTGCCACCAGTGATTTAGTCGGGACTTCCGACTACAATGAGCAGTTCTTC
cdr3_aa: CATSDLVGTSDYNEQFF

d_call: NA
clone_size: NA
cdr3_length: 13
v_call: TRBV7-9
j_call: TRBJ2-7
cdr3_nt: TGTGCCAGCAGCTTACCCAACTCCTACGAGCAGTACTTC
cdr3_aa: CASSLPNSYEQYF

d_call: TRBD2
clone_size: many
cdr3_length: 15
v_call: TRBV30
j_call: TRBJ2-1
cdr3_nt: TGTGCCTGGAGTGTACGGTTAGCGGGAGCGATTGAGCAGTTCTTC
cdr3_aa: CAWSVRLAGAIEQFF

d_call: NA
clone_size: many
cdr3_length: 13
v_call: TRBV12-3/TRBV12-4
j_call: TRBJ1-1
cdr3_nt: TGTGCCAGCAGACGGCAGAGCGGCACTGAAGCTTTCTTT
cdr3_aa: CASRRQSGTEAFF

d_call: NA
clone_size: NA
cdr3_length: 14
v_call: TRBV2
j_call: TRBJ1-3
cdr3_nt: TGTGCCAGCAGTCCGGACTACTCTGGAAACACCATATATTTT
cdr3_aa: CASSPDYSGNTIYF

d_call: NA
clone_size: many
cdr3_length: 17
v_call: TRBV5-8
j_call: TRBJ1-3
cdr3_nt: TGTGCCAGCAGCTTGGTGACAGCCAGCCTCTCTGGAAACACCATATATTTT
cdr3_aa: CASSLVTASLSGNTIYF

d_call: TRBD1
clone_size: many
cdr3_length: 16
v_call: TRBV2
j_call: TRBJ1-5
cdr3_nt: TGTGCCAGCAGTGACCCCACAGGGGTTGGCGGACAGCCCCAGCATTTT
cdr3_aa: CASSDPTGVGGQPQHF

d_call: NA
clone_size: NA
cdr3_length: 12
v_call: TRBV7-9
j_call: TRBJ1-6
cdr3_nt: TGTGCCGCATCAGGGGAGTCGACACCCCTCCACTTT
cdr3_aa: CAASGESTPLHF

d_call: NA
clone_size: NA
cdr3_length: 14
v_call: TRBV7-8
j_call: TRBJ2-2
cdr3_nt: TGTGCCTGCAGCCAGACTCAGGGTACCGGGGAGCTGTTTTTT
cdr3_aa: CACSQTQGTGELFF

d_call: TRBD1
clone_size: many
cdr3_length: 14
v_call: TRBV3-1
j_call: TRBJ1-1
cdr3_nt: TGTGCCAGCAGCCAAGGACAGGGGAACACTGAAGCTTTCTTT
cdr3_aa: CASSQGQGNTEAFF

d_call: TRBD1
clone_size: few
cdr3_length: 15
v_call: TRBV4-1
j_call: TRBJ1-2
cdr3_nt: TGCGCCAGCAGATCGGTGGGACAGGGGGCGGTTGGCTACACCTTC
cdr3_aa: CASRSVGQGAVGYTF

d_call: NA
clone_size: many
cdr3_length: 17
v_call: TRBV20-1
j_call: TRBJ2-3
cdr3_nt: TGCAGTGCTAGGTCCGCTGGGTCAGTCTTTGTTACAGATACGCAGTATTTT
cdr3_aa: CSARSAGSVFVTDTQYF

d_call: NA
clone_size: few
cdr3_length: 13
v_call: TRBV5-5
j_call: TRBJ2-7
cdr3_nt: TGTGCCAGCAGCTTGGTATTAGGGTACGAGCAGTACTTC
cdr3_aa: CASSLVLGYEQYF

d_call: NA
clone_size: many
cdr3_length: 17
v_call: TRBV28
j_call: TRBJ1-1
cdr3_nt: TGTGCCAGCAGTTCCTCAAGTTTCGACAGGAAGAACACTGAAGCTTTCTTT
cdr3_aa: CASSSSSFDRKNTEAFF

d_call: NA
clone_size: many
cdr3_length: 14
v_call: TRBV27
j_call: TRBJ1-5
cdr3_nt: TGTGCCAGCAGTTCCCAGGGTAAGGGAGTCCCCCAGCATTTT
cdr3_aa: CASSSQGKGVPQHF